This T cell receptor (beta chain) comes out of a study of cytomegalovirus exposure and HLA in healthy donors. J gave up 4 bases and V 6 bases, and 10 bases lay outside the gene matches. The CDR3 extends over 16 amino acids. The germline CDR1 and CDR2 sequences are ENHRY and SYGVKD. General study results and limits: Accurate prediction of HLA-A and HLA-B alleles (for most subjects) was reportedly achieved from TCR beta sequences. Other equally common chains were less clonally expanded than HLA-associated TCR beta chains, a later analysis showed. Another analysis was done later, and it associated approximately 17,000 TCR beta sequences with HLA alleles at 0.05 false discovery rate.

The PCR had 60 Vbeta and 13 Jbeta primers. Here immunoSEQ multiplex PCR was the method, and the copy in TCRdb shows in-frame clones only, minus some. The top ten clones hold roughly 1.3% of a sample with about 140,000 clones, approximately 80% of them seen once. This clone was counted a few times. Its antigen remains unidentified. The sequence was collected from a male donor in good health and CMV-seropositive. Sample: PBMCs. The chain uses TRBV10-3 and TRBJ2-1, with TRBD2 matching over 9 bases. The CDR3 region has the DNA TGTGCCATCAGGGGGATAGCGGGAGCCTCGTACAATGAGCAGTTCTTC. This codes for CAIRGIAGASYNEQFF.